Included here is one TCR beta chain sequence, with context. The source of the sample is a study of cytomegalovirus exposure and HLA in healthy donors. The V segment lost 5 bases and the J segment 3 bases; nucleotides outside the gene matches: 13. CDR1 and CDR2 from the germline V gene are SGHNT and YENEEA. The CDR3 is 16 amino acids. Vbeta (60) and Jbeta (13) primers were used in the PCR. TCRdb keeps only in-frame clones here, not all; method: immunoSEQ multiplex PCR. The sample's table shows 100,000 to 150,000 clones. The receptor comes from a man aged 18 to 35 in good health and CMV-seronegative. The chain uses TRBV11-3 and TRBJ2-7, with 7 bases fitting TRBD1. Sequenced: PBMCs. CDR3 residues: CASSPVGQVRLYEQYF. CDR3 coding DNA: TGTGCCAGCAGCCCAGTTGGACAGGTGAGACTCTACGAGCAGTACTTC.